This TCR beta chain was captured by sequencing in a study of radiotherapy plus CTLA-4 blockade in lung cancer. Notes on the study in general: According to reports, early shifts in blood T cell clones, alongside interferon-beta, forecast response most accurately. Among blood TCR repertoires after radiotherapy plus ipilimumab, tumor-derived clones expanded.

CDR3 length: 19 residues. With V trimmed by 5 bases and J by 4 bases, 18 bases remained unmatched. CDR1 is SGHNT, CDR2 YENEEA, per germline. Sequencing used immunoSEQ multiplex PCR; TCRdb keeps in-frame clones, though not all of them. The sample yields about 19,000 clones, around 88% seen once. To note about this clone: Its specificity is unknown.

Specimen: peripheral blood, collected from a patient treated with radiotherapy plus ipilimumab. The chain employs TRBV11-3 and TRBJ2-7; 12 bases are shared with TRBD1. The source is a human donor with non-small cell lung cancer whose response to radiotherapy plus ipilimumab could not be evaluated. CDR3 nucleotide sequence: TGTGCCAGCAGCCCGTACCCGGGACAGGGGGCCCCCCTTCTTTACGAGCAGTACTTC. As protein: CASSPYPGQGAPLLYEQYF. Full variable domain (missing parts from reference TRBV11-3 and TRBJ2-7): EAGVVQSPRYKIIEKKQPVAFWCNPISGHNTLYWYLQNLGQGPELLIRYENEEAVDDSQLPKDRFSAERLKGVDSTLKIQPAELGDSAVYLCASSPYPGQGAPLLYEQYFGPGTRLTVT.